The entry below describes one TCR beta chain. The CDR3 loop spans 13 amino acids. Per germline, CDR1 KGHSH and CDR2 LQKENI. V lost 3 bases and J lost 4, with 9 bases in between. This record comes from a study of cytomegalovirus exposure and HLA in healthy donors. Measured with immunoSEQ multiplex PCR; TCRdb has only the in-frame clones, and not every one. Counted here are about 360,000 clones, 80% to 90% occurring once; the ten biggest clones make up 0.65% to 0.95%. This sequence joins TRBV18 and TRBJ1-2; the D gene is possibly TRBD1 (6 bases). Sequencing used PBMCs. The TCR originated in a woman under 30 in good health and CMV-seronegative. The CDR3 DNA reads as TGTGCCAGCTCACCTCGAGGGGGCTATGGCTACACCTTC. As protein: CASSPRGGYGYTF.